This paragraph covers one T cell receptor (beta chain) sequence. The data are from a study of shared clonotypes between healthy human individuals. At the level of the study: The study enrolled a couple of women and a few men aged 18 to 49. Each donor contributed plates that comprised three CD4 naive, three CD4 memory, two CD8 naive and one CD8 memory.

Those who donated, Caucasian adults without exception, all lived in Nashville, Tennessee. TCRdb keeps only in-frame clones here, not all; method: immunoSEQ multiplex PCR. The table includes roughly 2 million clones, approximately 95% detected once. This CDR3 has 15 residues. Germline lookup yields CDR1 LNHDA and CDR2 SQIVND (reference sequence). With V trimmed by 2 bases and J by 0 bases, 4 bases remained unmatched. The genes are TRBV19 and TRBJ2-7; 7 nucleotides align to TRBD1. Material for sequencing was naive CD4+ T cells sorted from blood. Documented subset: CD45RA+ positively selected. The clonotype comes from a man aged 18 to 29 in good health. This CDR3 reads CASSIRGQNSYEQYF. The DNA of the CDR3 is TGTGCCAGTAGTATACGGGGACAGAACTCCTACGAGCAGTACTTC.